This passage covers 6 T cell receptor beta chains from one sample sequenced in a study of cytomegalovirus exposure and HLA in healthy donors. A multiplex PCR was run with 60 Vbeta primers and 13 Jbeta primers. Clones were sequenced by immunoSEQ multiplex PCR, and TCRdb holds only the in-frame ones, with some missing. This table holds fewer than 150,000 clones, around 75% found once. Sample: PBMCs. The receptors originated from a woman in her 30s in good health and CMV-seronegative.

The rearrangement joins TRBV6-5 to TRBJ2-7; 9 bases fit TRBD1. V lost 7 bases to trimming and J lost 2 bases; unmatched junction nucleotides: 6. Per germline, CDR1 MNHEY and CDR2 SVGAGI. The CDR3 extends over 14 amino acids. In nucleotides, the CDR3 is TGTGCCAGCACCCGGGACAGGGTTGCCTACGAGCAGTACTTC. It is translated as CASTRDRVAYEQYF.

This clone has more than one count but fewer than ten. This chain joins TRBV18 and TRBJ1-2, with a weak D call TRBD1 (5 bases). In germline, CDR1 is KGHSH, CDR2 LQKENI. The ends were cut back, 4 bases at V and 0 bases at J, with 9 bases in the middle. CDR3 length: 14 amino acids. The DNA for the CDR3 is TGTGCCAGCTCACAGACAGAGTCTAACTATGGCTACACCTTC. It specifies CASSQTESNYGYTF.

The chain is built from TRBV11-1 and TRBJ2-1, with a weak D call TRBD2 (6 bases). V shed 8 bases and J shed 4 bases, with 15 bases lying between them. Germline V gives CDR1 SGHAT, CDR2 FQDESV (reference sequence). The CDR3 consists of 14 residues. The CDR3 nucleotides read TGTGCCAGCGGATCTCGACTAGATTACAATGAGCAGTTCTTC. Protein sequence: CASGSRLDYNEQFF.

This chain links TRBV19 with TRBJ1-6; D is unclear. Germline V CDR1 and CDR2: LNHDA, SQIVND (reference sequence). Trimming cost V 2 bases and J 7 bases, with 9 bases left between them. The CDR3 runs to 14 residues. The CDR3 DNA sequence: TGTGCCAGTAGTATAACACAGAAGAATTCACCCCTCCACTTT. This codes for CASSITQKNSPLHF.

The CDR3 DNA reads as TGTGCCAGCAGTCCACGACAGGGCACTGAGCAGTTCTTC. This translates into CASSPRQGTEQFF. The chain links TRBV27 to TRBJ2-1, with 7 bases aligning to TRBD1. Trimming at V came to 5 bases and at J to 9 bases, leaving 7 bases not matched to a gene. CDR1 and CDR2 from the germline V gene are MNHEY and SMNVEV (reference sequence). The length of the CDR3 is 13 residues.

This clone was detected a few times. The V and J genes are TRBV9 and TRBJ1-4, with 7 bases aligning to TRBD1. Per the germline V gene, CDR1 is SGDLS and CDR2 is YYNGEE. The CDR3 totals 15 residues. The trim removed 2 bases at V and 0 bases at J, leaving 1 base unmatched. CDR3 residues: CASSVGTATNEKLFF. In DNA form, the CDR3 reads TGTGCCAGCAGCGTGGGGACAGCAACTAATGAAAAACTGTTTTTT. Using reference TRBV9 and TRBJ1-4 for the parts outside the CDR3, the full variable domain is DSGVTQTPKHLITATGQRVTLRCSPRSGDLSVYWYQQSLDQGLQFLIQYYNGEERAKGNILERFSAQQFPDLHSELNLSSLELGDSALYFCASSVGTATNEKLFFGSGTQLSVL.